This T cell receptor (beta chain) was sequenced in a study of T-cell reconstitution after alpha-beta-depleted transplantation in children. Points from the study as a whole: Most T-cell counts and diversity one year after the transplant came from T cells that were newly produced. Reportedly, alpha-beta T cells present about two months post-transplant originated from several hundred expanded clones of graft origin.

Germline CDR1 and CDR2: SGHVS and FNYEAQ. V was cut by 5 bases and J by 4 bases, with 17 bases left in between. This CDR3 region has 16 residues. On this clonotype: The antigen is undetermined.

A library of TCRbeta sequences, prepared with unique molecular identifiers, was generated. MiXCR, run by TCRdb on the PCR reads, gives a single entry per CDR3 protein. The repertoire consists of some 840,000 distinct CDR3 sequences, with 15% to 20% occurring once and the leading ten covering just under 5%. Here the sequenced sample was PBMCs, mostly from graft donor cells, taken 360 days after TCRalphabeta/CD19-depleted stem cell transplant. This receptor was identified in a male patient younger than 18 who had a stem cell transplant for acute lymphoblastic leukemia, so the T cells may come from the graft donor. The rearrangement joins TRBV7-6 to TRBJ2-2; no firm D call. The CDR3 DNA reads as TGTGCCAGCAGCCCCGGACCCGGGTCCCTCACCGGGGAGCTGTTTTTT. Translated, it gives CASSPGPGSLTGELFF.